This TCR beta chain is from a study of blood T cells in healthy people across ages. Study results and caveats: Naive CD4+ cells and diversity were both higher in long-lived donors than in aged donors. Reliance upon unsorted PBMCs precluded definitive naive versus antigen-experienced comparison.

Investigators took roughly 9.5 milliliters of peripheral blood from every donor. Isolation yielded PBMCs, at least 7 million per sample, in every case. CDR1 is DFQATT, CDR2 SNEGSKA, per germline (reference sequence). Trimming took 3 bases from V and 6 from J, leaving 17 bases between them. This CDR3 is built from 14 residues. Primers used in a second PCR of roughly 6 to 11 cycles were a sample-barcoded 5' primer and a J-beta primer mix. TCRdb recomputed calls from the 5' RACE reads with MiXCR, one row per CDR3 protein. The repertoire consists of about 780,000 distinct CDR3 sequences, with more than 35% occurring once and the leading ten covering around a sixth. Notes on this clonotype: Its specificity is not known.

Source material: blood. The receptor was isolated from a man older than 75 in good health. This chain links TRBV20-1 with TRBJ1-2, with D possibly being TRBD1 (5 bases). This CDR3 is CSASPGAGNNGYTF. CDR3 in DNA: TGCAGTGCTAGTCCCGGGGCAGGGAATAATGGCTACACCTTC.